Listed below are T cell receptor beta chains from one sample, sequenced in a study of cytomegalovirus exposure and HLA in healthy donors. Sequencing was performed with immunoSEQ multiplex PCR; in TCRdb, only in-frame clones are kept and a portion is missing. The sample holds a few hundred thousand clones, around nine tenths seen once. What was sequenced was PBMCs. All receptors come from a woman between 18 and 29 years old in good health and CMV-seronegative. The conserved cysteine and the conserved F or W are not part of the CDR3 here.

j_gene | v_gene | CDR3aa
TRBJ2-7 | TRBV18 | ASSPGTGLAGESEQY
TRBJ2-1 | TRBV5-4 | ASSFGTRYNEQF
TRBJ1-5 | TRBV6-6 | ASSLGTANQPQH
TRBJ1-3 | TRBV4-3 | ASSLGQGVNTIY
TRBJ1-1 | TRBV19 | ASIGPGQGLRTEAF
TRBJ2-2 | TRBV30 | AWSVLAAANTGELF
TRBJ1-5 | TRBV5-4 | ASSSAGADQPQH
TRBJ1-3 | TRBV11-2 | ASSSGQGAIGNTIY
TRBJ2-7 | TRBV6-1 | ASTIAGPSYEQY
TRBJ2-2 | TRBV19 | ASRTSGNTGELF
TRBJ2-1 | TRBV15 | ATSKGGGLGNEQF
TRBJ1-2 | TRBV13 | ASSVGEGYGYT
TRBJ2-7 | TRBV27 | ASASGLVGYEQY
TRBJ2-1 | TRBV19 | ASSRTVTYNEQF
TRBJ1-4 | TRBV28 | ASSIQGDNEKLF
TRBJ1-4 | TRBV11-2 | ASSLVGQEKLF
TRBJ2-5 | TRBV5-1 | ASRSTSGQETQY
TRBJ2-2 | TRBV9 | ASTLRAGGELF
TRBJ2-4 | TRBV28 | ASSPPERPLAKNIQY
TRBJ2-7 | TRBV27 | ASSLGTSGAYEQY
TRBJ2-5 | TRBV4-1 | ASSQDQAGETQY
TRBJ2-2 | TRBV6-1 | ASKPRDSTSGELF
TRBJ2-7 | TRBV28 | ASSRSLSYEQY
TRBJ2-5 | TRBV7-9 | ASSLVSGVY
TRBJ2-1 | TRBV27 | ASSLLTGFGSYNEQF
TRBJ2-1 | TRBV5-1 | ASSRRDSGGRGDEQF
TRBJ2-1 | TRBV7-9 | ASSFLDTTTYNEQF
TRBJ2-2 | TRBV6-7 | ASSYWVREEWSGNTGELF
TRBJ1-1 | TRBV18 | ASSPAGQNTEAF
TRBJ1-4 | TRBV6-1 | ASNTGTGQIKLF